This is a list of T cell receptor beta chains from one sample in a study of blood T cell repertoires in COVID-19. The data were produced by immunoSEQ multiplex PCR, yet TCRdb's version contains in-frame clones alone and is incomplete. The sample yields a few hundred thousand clones, over 70% seen once. Sequenced: peripheral blood. These receptors were obtained from a human donor in a cohort sampled during active COVID-19. CDR3s include the opening cysteine and the closing phenylalanine or tryptophan. The D gene is left open where the match is weak. For some rows the clone size is stated as once, few or many, or as a class when expanded; others skip it.

v_gene	len	d_gene	abundance	j_gene	CDR3aa	CDR3nt
TRBV2	21	TRBD2	NA	TRBJ2-1	CASSDGGLGSGRPSGGNEQFF	TGTGCCAGCAGTGACGGAGGGTTGGGTAGCGGGAGGCCCAGTGGGGGCAATGAGCAGTTCTTC
TRBV7-2	15	TRBD1	NA	TRBJ1-1	CASSLHRGMNTEAFF	TGTGCCAGCAGCCTGCACAGGGGCATGAACACTGAAGCTTTCTTT
TRBV19	17	TRBD2	NA	TRBJ2-2	CASSMFGAGANTGELFF	TGTGCCAGTAGTATGTTCGGCGCGGGGGCGAACACCGGGGAGCTGTTTTTT
TRBV19	15	NA	NA	TRBJ1-4	CASSIRIQSNEKLFF	TGTGCCAGTAGTATAAGGATACAGTCAAATGAAAAACTGTTTTTT
TRBV7-2	16	TRBD1	NA	TRBJ1-4	CASSLAGQGGLGKLFF	TGTGCCAGCAGCTTAGCGGGACAGGGAGGTCTCGGAAAACTGTTTTTT
TRBV12-3/TRBV12-4	12	NA	few	TRBJ2-7	CASSPGGYEQYF	TGTGCCAGCAGTCCTGGGGGGTACGAGCAGTACTTC
TRBV6-6	14	TRBD1	NA	TRBJ1-4	CASIRQGTNEKLFF	TGTGCCAGCATTAGACAGGGGACTAATGAAAAACTGTTTTTT
TRBV7-6	17	NA	NA	TRBJ1-2	CASSLDIGGSGSYGYTF	TGTGCCAGCAGCTTAGATATTGGGGGGAGTGGTAGCTATGGCTACACCTTC
TRBV7-3	14	NA	few	TRBJ1-2	CASSPRGGEGGYTF	TGTGCCAGCAGCCCCCGGGGGGGGGAGGGTGGCTACACCTTC
TRBV5-1	11	NA	NA	TRBJ2-5	CASSLGEAQYF	TGCGCCAGCAGCTTGGGAGAGGCCCAGTACTTC
TRBV13	14	NA	few	TRBJ2-7	CASTPTIGQPEQYF	TGTGCCAGCACCCCAACGATCGGACAGCCCGAGCAGTACTTC
TRBV19	18	TRBD1	NA	TRBJ2-6	CASSTPSGQRSGANVLTF	TGTGCCAGTTCTACACCCTCGGGACAGAGGTCTGGGGCCAACGTCCTGACTTTC
TRBV15	16	TRBD2	NA	TRBJ2-3	CATSRGIAGFTDTQYF	TGTGCCACCAGCAGAGGGATAGCGGGCTTCACAGATACGCAGTATTTT
TRBV5-5	16	TRBD2	NA	TRBJ2-7	CASSLEAAGGWYEQYF	TGTGCCAGCAGCTTGGAGGCGGCGGGAGGATGGTACGAGCAGTACTTC
TRBV9	14	TRBD1	NA	TRBJ1-2	CASSGQGFNYGYTF	TGTGCCAGCAGCGGACAGGGTTTTAACTATGGCTACACCTTC
TRBV19	15	NA	once	TRBJ2-1	CASSPTGTGYNEQFF	TGTGCCAGTAGTCCAACCGGAACGGGTTACAATGAGCAGTTCTTC
TRBV2	15	TRBD1	few	TRBJ1-5	CASSPGTGGFGPQHF	TGTGCCAGCAGCCCCGGGACAGGGGGCTTTGGGCCCCAGCATTTT
TRBV7-9	16	TRBD2	NA	TRBJ2-1	CALGGSGADSYNEQFF	TGTGCCTTGGGAGGGTCGGGAGCCGACTCCTACAATGAGCAGTTCTTC
TRBV19	15	NA	NA	TRBJ1-5	CASSQDSRSNQPQHF	TGTGCCAGTAGCCAAGACAGTCGTAGCAATCAGCCCCAGCATTTT
TRBV6-5	13	NA	few	TRBJ1-2	CASSYEPGIGYTF	TGTGCCAGCAGTTACGAGCCGGGGATTGGCTACACCTTC
TRBV29-1	13	TRBD1	NA	TRBJ2-4	CSVLGQGVNIQYF	TGCAGCGTTCTTGGGCAGGGGGTGAACATTCAGTACTTC
TRBV7-9	15	TRBD2	NA	TRBJ2-3	CASSLSGRETDTQYF	TGTGCCAGCAGCTTAAGCGGGAGGGAGACAGATACGCAGTATTTT
TRBV3-1/TRBV3-2	14	NA	NA	TRBJ2-7	CASSKTGWWYEQYF	TGTGCCAGCAGCAAAACAGGGTGGTGGTACGAGCAGTACTTC
TRBV29-1	11	NA	NA	TRBJ2-7	CSGTTGTSQYF	TGCAGCGGTACGACAGGTACGTCGCAGTACTTC
TRBV5-1	13	NA	NA	TRBJ2-1	CASSLATYNEQFF	TGCGCCAGCAGCTTAGCGACCTACAATGAGCAGTTCTTC
TRBV19	15	NA	NA	TRBJ2-3	CASSIGTTSTDTQYF	TGTGCCAGTAGTATTGGGACAACTAGCACAGATACGCAGTATTTT
TRBV18	15	TRBD1	NA	TRBJ1-1	CASSGQGGMNTEAFF	TGTGCCAGCTCAGGACAGGGGGGAATGAACACTGAAGCTTTCTTT
TRBV5-1	16	TRBD1	NA	TRBJ1-2	CASSHPDRAPTTGYTF	TGCGCCAGCAGCCACCCCGACAGGGCACCCACTACTGGCTACACCTTC
TRBV19	17	TRBD1	NA	TRBJ1-5	CASQRGQGGYSNQPQHF	TGTGCCAGTCAGAGGGGGCAGGGGGGCTATAGCAATCAGCCCCAGCATTTT
TRBV5-8	14	TRBD2	NA	TRBJ2-1	CASSRLAGGNEQFF	TGTGCCAGCAGCCGACTAGCGGGAGGCAATGAGCAGTTCTTC
TRBV4-1	15	NA	NA	TRBJ2-7	CASSQVWGTSYEQYF	TGCGCCAGCAGCCAGGTCTGGGGGACAAGCTACGAGCAGTACTTC
TRBV9	17	TRBD2	NA	TRBJ2-3	CASSVGKSGISTDTQYF	TGTGCCAGCAGCGTAGGTAAGAGCGGGATAAGCACAGATACGCAGTATTTT
TRBV12-5	16	TRBD2	NA	TRBJ2-7	CASGTPGTSHSYEQYF	TGTGCTAGTGGCACCCCCGGGACTAGCCATTCCTACGAGCAGTACTTC
TRBV6-2/TRBV6-3	11	NA	NA	TRBJ2-5	CASSPGGTQYF	TGTGCCAGCAGTCCCGGGGGGACCCAGTACTTC
TRBV28	11	NA	NA	TRBJ2-7	CASSSRYEQYF	TGTGCCAGCAGTTCCCGGTACGAGCAGTACTTC
TRBV5-6	15	NA	NA	TRBJ1-6	CASSQYVGVNSPLHF	TGTGCCAGCAGCCAGTATGTAGGAGTTAATTCACCCCTCCACTTT
TRBV18	17	TRBD1	once	TRBJ1-1	CASSLLDRLTVNTEAFF	TGTGCCAGCTCCCTCCTGGACAGGCTAACAGTCAACACTGAAGCTTTCTTT
TRBV10-2	13	TRBD2	once	TRBJ2-2	CASYYREGGELFF	TGCGCCAGTTACTATCGGGAGGGCGGGGAGCTGTTTTTT
TRBV7-8	17	NA	once	TRBJ2-2	CASSFRHGVGDTGELFF	TGTGCCAGCAGCTTCCGGCACGGTGTAGGGGACACCGGGGAGCTGTTTTTT
TRBV2	13	NA	NA	TRBJ1-5	CASRWETNQPQHF	TGTGCCAGCAGGTGGGAGACGAATCAGCCCCAGCATTTT